What follows is one TCR beta chain and its context. The target of this receptor is not known. The record has no base qualities; no much larger clone is one base away. Cut back by 5 bases and 1 base, the V and J ends lie 9 bases apart. The cysteine opens and the phenylalanine closes a CDR3 of 14 amino acids. The kept DNA is CDR3 alone, 42 bases in frame from the first base. The CDR1 and CDR2 encoded by the germline V gene are SGHTA and FQGTGA. The data derive from a study of PD-1 blockade in mismatch repair-deficient tumors listed by TCRdb under 2017. Study-wide context: Between late 2013 and 2016, 86 consecutive patients with approximately 12 mismatch repair-deficient cancer types, all previously treated and progressing, were enrolled in the trial. Deep sequencing of TCR CDR3 regions was used to track tumor-associated T cell clones in peripheral blood of patients responding to PD-1 blockade.

Overall study outcomes, separate from this receptor: Of roughly 7 peptides, a few triggered clonal expansion, producing 120 to 150 unique blood TCRs, of which roughly 7 were also present in tumor, and every positive peptide came from a frameshift mutation. Tumor-resident clones, often undetectable in blood before treatment, expanded rapidly after pembrolizumab and then contracted, generally before radiologic responses.

To prepare the library, the immunoSEQ multiplex PCR assay was applied. Per the authors' processing: Clones were defined as neoantigen-specific by significant expansion to the relevant peptide and no significant expansion to any other tested peptide. In TCRdb, the immuneACCESS table is reduced to in-frame sequences with V and J assigned. These tables do not hold every clone; where another copy was compared, an unresolved V gene accounts for under half, and the others remain unexplained. The V and J calls and the clone size are those of that table, but D and trimming were determined from the DNA. This sample comprises around 14,000 clones, around four fifths of them detected only once. The ten largest clonotypes hold around 22% of the sample. The sample's time point label, decoded: 10-day in vitro stimulation with candidate neoantigen peptide 4. For every enrolled patient, mismatch repair deficiency was confirmed by either polymerase chain reaction or immunohistochemistry. TCR sequencing was carried out for a few patients who responded to pembrolizumab therapy. Each of roughly 7 ELISpot-reactive candidate neoantigen peptides was used in a 10-day in vitro stimulation prior to TCR sequencing. A control culture without peptide was run identically and served as baseline for clone fold-change calculations. The phase II trial prospectively evaluated PD-1 blockade with pembrolizumab in advanced mismatch repair-deficient cancers, independent of tissue of origin.

Recombination joined TRBV7-3 with TRBJ2-1; a tentative D call is TRBD2 (5 bases match). The source of this sequence is an adult with mismatch repair-deficient cancer. Sequenced material: cells cultured in vitro, taken from a patient treated with pembrolizumab. In nucleotide form, the sequence is TGTGCCAGCAGCCCGCGGACTTCCTACAATGAGCAGTTCTTC. Translation gives CASSPRTSYNEQFF.